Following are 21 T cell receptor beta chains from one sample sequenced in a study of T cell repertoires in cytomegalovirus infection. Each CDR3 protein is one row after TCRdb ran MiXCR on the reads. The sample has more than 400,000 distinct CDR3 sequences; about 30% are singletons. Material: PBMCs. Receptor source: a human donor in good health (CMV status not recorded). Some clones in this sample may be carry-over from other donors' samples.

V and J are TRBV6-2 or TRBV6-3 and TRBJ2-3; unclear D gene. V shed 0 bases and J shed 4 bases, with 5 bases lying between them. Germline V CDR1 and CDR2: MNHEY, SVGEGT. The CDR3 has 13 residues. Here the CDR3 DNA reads TGTGCCAGCAGTTACTCCTGGGCAGATACGCAGTATTTT. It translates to CASSYSWADTQYF.

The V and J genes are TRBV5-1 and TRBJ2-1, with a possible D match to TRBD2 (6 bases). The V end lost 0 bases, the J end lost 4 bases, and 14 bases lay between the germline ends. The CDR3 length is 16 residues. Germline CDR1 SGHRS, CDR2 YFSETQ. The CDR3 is CASSLGSGRNYNEQFF. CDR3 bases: TGCGCCAGCAGCTTGGGTAGCGGACGCAATTACAATGAGCAGTTCTTC.

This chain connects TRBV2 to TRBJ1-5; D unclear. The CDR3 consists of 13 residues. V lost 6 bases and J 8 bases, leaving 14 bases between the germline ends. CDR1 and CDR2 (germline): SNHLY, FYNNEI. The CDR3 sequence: CASSGEASEPQHF. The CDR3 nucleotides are TGTGCCAGCAGCGGAGAAGCGTCGGAGCCCCAGCATTTT.

The CDR3 nucleotides are TGCGCCAGCAGCCAAGATCGAGGGCTAGGCACGCAGTATTTT. Protein sequence: CASSQDRGLGTQYF. This chain joins TRBV4-1 and TRBJ2-3; D is possibly TRBD2 (5 bases). Per the germline V gene, CDR1 is MGHRA and CDR2 is YSYEKL. V was clipped by 0 bases and J by 9 bases, with 13 bases between them. The CDR3 length is 14 residues.

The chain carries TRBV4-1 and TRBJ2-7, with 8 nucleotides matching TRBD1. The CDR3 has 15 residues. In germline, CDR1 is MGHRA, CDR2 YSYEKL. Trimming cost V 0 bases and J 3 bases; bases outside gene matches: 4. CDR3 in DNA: TGCGCCAGCAGCCAAGAGAGGACAGGGAACTACGAGCAGTACGTC. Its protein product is CASSQERTGNYEQYV.

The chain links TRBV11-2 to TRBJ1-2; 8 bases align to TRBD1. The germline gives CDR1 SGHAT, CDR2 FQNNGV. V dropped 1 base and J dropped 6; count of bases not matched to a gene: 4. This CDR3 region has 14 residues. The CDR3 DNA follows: TGTGCCAGCAGCTTAGCAGGGGGCAGTGATGGCTACACCTTC. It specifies CASSLAGGSDGYTF.

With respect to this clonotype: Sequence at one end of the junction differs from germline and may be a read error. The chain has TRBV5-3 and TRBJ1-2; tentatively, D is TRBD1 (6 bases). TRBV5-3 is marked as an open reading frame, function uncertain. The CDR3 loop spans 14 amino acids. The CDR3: CASSLMGTIYGYTF. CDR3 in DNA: TGTGCCAGCAGCTTGATGGGGACAATCTATGGCTACACCTTC.

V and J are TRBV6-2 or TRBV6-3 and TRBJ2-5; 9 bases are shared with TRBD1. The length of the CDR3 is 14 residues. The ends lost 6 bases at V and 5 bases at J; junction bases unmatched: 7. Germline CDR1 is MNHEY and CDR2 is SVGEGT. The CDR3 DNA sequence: TGTGCCAGCAGACGCACAGGGGGCCGGGAGACCCAGTACTTC. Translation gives CASRRTGGRETQYF.

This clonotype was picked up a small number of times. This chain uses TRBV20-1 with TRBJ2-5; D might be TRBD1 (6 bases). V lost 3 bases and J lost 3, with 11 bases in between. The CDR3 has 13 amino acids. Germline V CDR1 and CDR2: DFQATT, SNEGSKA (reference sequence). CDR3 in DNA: TGCAGTGCTAGGGGGCCAGGGGAAGAGACCCAGTACTTC. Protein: CSARGPGEETQYF.

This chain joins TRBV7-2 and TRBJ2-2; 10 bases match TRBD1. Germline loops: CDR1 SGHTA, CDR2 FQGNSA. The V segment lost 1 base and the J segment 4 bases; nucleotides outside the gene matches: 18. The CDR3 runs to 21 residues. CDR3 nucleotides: TGTGCCAGCAGCTTAGTATACCTCCCTTGGACAGGGGGAGAAGGCACCGGGGAGCTGTTTTTT. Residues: CASSLVYLPWTGGEGTGELFF.

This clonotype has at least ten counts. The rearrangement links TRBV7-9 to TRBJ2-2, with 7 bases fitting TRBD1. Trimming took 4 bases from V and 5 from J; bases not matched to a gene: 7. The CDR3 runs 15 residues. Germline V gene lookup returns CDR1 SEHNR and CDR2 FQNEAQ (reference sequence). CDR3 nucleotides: TGTGCCAGCAGCTCCCTACAGGGGCGGACCGGGGAGCTGTTTTTT. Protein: CASSSLQGRTGELFF.

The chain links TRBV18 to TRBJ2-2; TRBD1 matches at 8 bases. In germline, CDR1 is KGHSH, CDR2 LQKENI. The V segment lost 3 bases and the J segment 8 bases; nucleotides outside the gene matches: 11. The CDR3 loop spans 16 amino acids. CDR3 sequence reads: CASSPGTGGGTGELFF. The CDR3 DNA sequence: TGTGCCAGCTCACCTGGGACAGGCGGAGGCACTGGGGAGCTGTTTTTT.

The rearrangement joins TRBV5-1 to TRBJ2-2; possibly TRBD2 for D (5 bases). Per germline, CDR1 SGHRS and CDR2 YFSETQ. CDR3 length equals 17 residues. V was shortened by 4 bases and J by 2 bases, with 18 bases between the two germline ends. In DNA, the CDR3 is TGCGCCAGCAGCCCCCTTGGAGTGGACTCTAACACCGGGGAGCTGTTTTTT. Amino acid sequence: CASSPLGVDSNTGELFF.

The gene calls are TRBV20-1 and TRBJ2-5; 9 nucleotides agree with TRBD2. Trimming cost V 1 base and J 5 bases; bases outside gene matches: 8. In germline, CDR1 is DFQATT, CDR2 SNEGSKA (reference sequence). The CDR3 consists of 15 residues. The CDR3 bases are TGCAGTGCTAGAGGACTAGCGGCCCGATTGGAGACCCAGTACTTC. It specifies CSARGLAARLETQYF.

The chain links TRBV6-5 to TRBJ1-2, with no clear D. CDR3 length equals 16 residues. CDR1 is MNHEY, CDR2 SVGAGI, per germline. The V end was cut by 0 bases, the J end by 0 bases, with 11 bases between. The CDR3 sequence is CASSYSSVGANYGYTF. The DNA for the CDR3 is TGTGCCAGCAGTTACTCGAGTGTGGGAGCTAACTATGGCTACACCTTC.

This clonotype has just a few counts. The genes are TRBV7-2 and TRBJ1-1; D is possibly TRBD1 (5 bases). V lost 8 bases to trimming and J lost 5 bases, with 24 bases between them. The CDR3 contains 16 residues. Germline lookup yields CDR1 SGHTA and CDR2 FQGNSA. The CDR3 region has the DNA TGTGCCAGCGGATCAGGGTTTATAGGGGTTTATACTGAAGCTTTCTTT. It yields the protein CASGSGFIGVYTEAFF.

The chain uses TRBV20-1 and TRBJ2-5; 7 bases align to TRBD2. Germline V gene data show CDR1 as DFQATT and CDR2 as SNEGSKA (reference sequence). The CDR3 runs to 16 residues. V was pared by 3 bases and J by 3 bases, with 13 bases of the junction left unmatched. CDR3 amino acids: CSARPHGSGIKETQYF. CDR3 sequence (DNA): TGCAGTGCTAGGCCCCATGGCAGCGGGATCAAAGAGACCCAGTACTTC.

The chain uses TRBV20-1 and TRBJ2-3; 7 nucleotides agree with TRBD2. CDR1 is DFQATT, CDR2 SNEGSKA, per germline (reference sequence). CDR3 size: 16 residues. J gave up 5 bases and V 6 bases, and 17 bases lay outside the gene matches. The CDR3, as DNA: TGCAGTGCAACATACCCCGTCGGCTCGGGAGGAGATACGCAGTATTTT. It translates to CSATYPVGSGGDTQYF.

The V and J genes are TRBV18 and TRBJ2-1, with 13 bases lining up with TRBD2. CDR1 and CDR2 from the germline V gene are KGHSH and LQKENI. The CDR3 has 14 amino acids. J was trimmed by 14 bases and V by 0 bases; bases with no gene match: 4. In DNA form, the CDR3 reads TGTGCCAGCTCACCACCGGGACTAGCGGGATTTAAGTTCTTC. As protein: CASSPPGLAGFKFF. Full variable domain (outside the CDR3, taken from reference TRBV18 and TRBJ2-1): NAGVMQNPRHLVRRRGQEARLRCSPMKGHSHVYWYRQLPEEGLKFMVYLQKENIIDESGMPKERFSAEFPKEGPSILRIQQVVRGDSAAYFCASSPPGLAGFKFFGPGTRLTVL.

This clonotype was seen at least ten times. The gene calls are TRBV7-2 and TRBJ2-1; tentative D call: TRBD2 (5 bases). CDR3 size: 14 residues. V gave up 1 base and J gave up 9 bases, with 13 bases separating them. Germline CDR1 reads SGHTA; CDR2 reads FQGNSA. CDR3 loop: CASSLVPGWAEQFF. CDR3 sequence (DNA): TGTGCCAGCAGCTTAGTTCCGGGGTGGGCTGAGCAGTTCTTC.

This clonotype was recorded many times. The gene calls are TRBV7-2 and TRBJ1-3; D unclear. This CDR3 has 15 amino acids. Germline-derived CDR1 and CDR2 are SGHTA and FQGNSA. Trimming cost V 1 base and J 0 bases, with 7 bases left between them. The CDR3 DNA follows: TGTGCCAGCAGCTTAGGGCGGAGCTCTGGAAACACCATATATTTT. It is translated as CASSLGRSSGNTIYF.